The next 27 T cell receptor beta chains were all read from a single sample in a study of control samples from healthy donors and cancer patients. Sequenced by immunoSEQ multiplex PCR; TCRdb stores in-frame clones only, minus some. This table has 110,000 to 150,000 clones, roughly nine tenths appearing once. Sequenced material: blood. The receptor set was obtained from a woman in her 30s in good health.

The chain carries TRBV29-1 and TRBJ2-7; 11 bases map to TRBD2. This CDR3 is 14 amino acids long. Unmatched junction bases numbered 7, after V lost 7 bases and J lost 2 bases. From germline, CDR1 is SQVTM and CDR2 ANQGSEA. CDR3 residues: CSAHGTSGTYEQYF. The CDR3 DNA reads as TGCAGCGCTCACGGGACTAGCGGCACCTACGAGCAGTACTTC.

J is TRBJ1-4 and V is TRBV2; a weak D match, TRBD1 (6 bases). Trimming took 5 bases from V and 16 from J, leaving 17 bases between them. Germline V gene sequence: CDR1 SNHLY, CDR2 FYNNEI. This CDR3 spans 12 amino acids. The CDR3 region is CASSTPGQVRFF. The CDR3 DNA sequence: TGTGCCAGCAGTACACCGGGACAAGTCAGGTTTTTT.

The chain joins TRBV28 to TRBJ1-3; D might be TRBD1 (5 bases). V lost 6 bases to trimming and J lost 0 bases, with 12 bases between them. From germline, CDR1 is MDHEN and CDR2 SYDVKM. The CDR3 spans 15 residues. In DNA form, the CDR3 reads TGTGCCAGCAGACTAGGGGAGGGCTCTGGAAACACCATATATTTT. Translating gives CASRLGEGSGNTIYF.

This clone has a single count. The CDR3 sequence: CASSPRVAEETQYF. In nucleotides, the CDR3 is TGTGCCAGCAGCCCCAGGGTAGCGGAAGAGACCCAGTACTTC. The chain links TRBV6-5 to TRBJ2-5; perhaps TRBD2 as D (6 bases). CDR3 length: 14 residues. Trimming removed 6 bases at V and 3 bases at J, with 14 bases between. CDR1 and CDR2 (germline): MNHEY, SVGAGI.

In DNA form, the CDR3 reads TGTGCCAGCAGCCAGGTAGGGGATCGGGTGAAATGGGAGCAGTTCTTC. Amino acid sequence: CASSQVGDRVKWEQFF. The chain uses TRBV11-2 and TRBJ2-1; maybe TRBD1 (5 bases). Trimming took 5 bases from V and 10 from J, leaving 24 bases between them. The CDR3 has 16 amino acids. Per germline, CDR1 SGHAT and CDR2 FQNNGV.

CDR3 loop: CASWTGGNGYTF. The CDR3 region has the DNA TGTGCCAGCTGGACAGGGGGAAACGGCTACACCTTC. This chain uses TRBV6-5 with TRBJ1-2, with 10 bases lining up with TRBD1. V gave up 8 bases and J gave up 8 bases; unmatched junction bases: 5. The germline V gene encodes CDR1 MNHEY and CDR2 SVGAGI. The CDR3 length is 12 residues.

The rearrangement uses TRBV19 and TRBJ2-5, with D perhaps matching TRBD2 (5 bases). Per the germline V gene, CDR1 is LNHDA and CDR2 is SQIVND (reference sequence). The V gene lost 6 bases and the J gene lost 2 bases, with 7 bases spanning the gap. This CDR3 comprises 12 residues. CDR3 nucleotide sequence: TGTGCCAGTAGGAGCGGTCAAGAGACCCAGTACTTC. This translates into CASRSGQETQYF.

The J gene is TRBJ1-2, the V gene TRBV28, with D possibly TRBD1 on 6 matching bases. There are 15 residues in the CDR3. Deletions cut 6 bases from V and 4 bases from J, with 18 bases between. Germline V lookup: CDR1 MDHEN, CDR2 SYDVKM. CDR3 residues: CASRPQGGKGYGYTF. In DNA form, the CDR3 reads TGTGCCAGCAGGCCACAGGGAGGGAAGGGCTATGGCTACACCTTC.

The chain joins TRBV30 to TRBJ2-7; D gene ambiguous. From germline, CDR1 is GTSNPN and CDR2 SVGIG (reference sequence). The CDR3 length is 13 residues. Deletions cut 1 base from V and 0 bases from J, with 7 bases between. The CDR3 is CAWSGGISYEQYF. The CDR3 DNA reads as TGTGCCTGGAGTGGCGGAATCTCCTACGAGCAGTACTTC.

The chain uses TRBV24-1 and TRBJ1-6; D is uncertain. There are 15 residues in the CDR3. Germline V gene data show CDR1 as KGHDR and CDR2 as SFDVKD. Trimming shortened V by 3 bases and J by 8 bases, and 13 bases separated the two germline ends. In nucleotides, the CDR3 is TGTGCCACCAGTGATGGACTGAGCTCGGATTCACCCCTCCACTTT. Residues: CATSDGLSSDSPLHF.

This clone was seen a single time. The chain joins TRBV6-6 to TRBJ2-5, with 7 bases that match TRBD1. Germline CDR1 MNHNY, CDR2 SVGAGI (reference sequence). Unmatched junction bases numbered 4, after V lost 5 bases and J lost 4 bases. This CDR3 is built from 13 residues. The CDR3 sequence: CASSGAGGETQYF. CDR3 nucleotides: TGTGCCAGCAGTGGGGCAGGGGGAGAGACCCAGTACTTC.

The chain links TRBV19 to TRBJ1-2; D not resolved. CDR1 and CDR2 (germline): LNHDA, SQIVND (reference sequence). V shed 8 bases and J shed 2 bases, with 6 bases lying between them. There are 11 residues in the CDR3. The CDR3 sequence: CASHRNYGYTF. The DNA of the CDR3 is TGTGCCAGTCATCGGAACTATGGCTACACCTTC.

The chain couples TRBV19 to TRBJ1-2, with a tentative D call TRBD1 (5 bases). Germline V lookup: CDR1 LNHDA, CDR2 SQIVND (reference sequence). The V and J ends lost 7 bases and 4 bases respectively, with 13 bases between them. This CDR3 has 13 residues. CDR3 bases: TGTGCCAGTACCATAGCGACAGCCTATGGCTACACCTTC. This codes for CASTIATAYGYTF.

The chain has TRBV3-1 (or the pseudogene TRBV3-2) and TRBJ1-1, with unresolved D. Trimming shortened V by 0 bases and J by 5 bases, and 7 bases separated the two germline ends. CDR1 is LGHDT and CDR2 is YNNKEL in the germline V gene (reference sequence). The CDR3 covers 13 residues. CDR3 sequence (DNA): TGTGCCAGCAGCCAAGATTGGTCGACTGAAGCTTTCTTT. Translating it yields CASSQDWSTEAFF.

The CDR3 DNA reads TGTGCCAGCAGTTTGGGCAGGGTCGGATATGGCTACACCTTC. The encoded protein is CASSLGRVGYGYTF. The chain employs TRBV6-6 and TRBJ1-2; D perhaps matches TRBD1 (5 bases). This CDR3 contains 14 residues. Trimming removed 4 bases from V and 5 bases from J, with 14 bases in between. Germline loops: CDR1 MNHNY, CDR2 SVGAGI (reference sequence).

This chain joins TRBV5-5 and TRBJ2-7; either TRBD1 or TRBD2 may fit D (5 bases each). Trimming removed 4 bases from V and 6 bases from J, with 11 bases in between. Looked up from germline, CDR1 is SGHKS and CDR2 is YYEKEE (reference sequence). The CDR3 is made up of 12 amino acids. CDR3 DNA sequence: TGTGCCAGCAGCGTAGGGACCATCGAGCAGTACTTC. Translation gives CASSVGTIEQYF. The full variable domain, in which reference TRBV5-5 and TRBJ2-7 provide the parts outside the CDR3, is DAGVTQSPTHLIKTRGQQVTLRCSPISGHKSVSWYQQVLGQGPQFIFQYYEKEERGRGNFPDRFSARQFPNYSSELNVNALLLGDSALYLCASSVGTIEQYFGPGTRLTVT.

The CDR3 protein is CASSLAGGLSGNTIYF. Here the CDR3 DNA reads TGCGCCAGCAGCTTGGCGGGGGGCCTCTCTGGAAACACCATATATTTT. V and J are TRBV5-1 and TRBJ1-3, with a possible D match to TRBD1 (6 bases). V lost 0 bases and J 0 bases, leaving 10 bases between the germline ends. This CDR3 comprises 16 residues. CDR1 and CDR2 from the germline V gene are SGHRS and YFSETQ.

V is TRBV25-1 and J is TRBJ2-5, with 13 bases aligning to TRBD2. This CDR3 is 18 amino acids long. CDR1 and CDR2 from the germline V gene are MGHDK and SYGVNS. The V gene end was trimmed by 1 base and the J gene end by 0 bases; junction bases not matched to a gene: 5. CDR3 nucleotide sequence: TGTGCCAGCAGTGAATGGACTAGCGGGAGCCCCTACCAAGAGACCCAGTACTTC. Protein: CASSEWTSGSPYQETQYF. The full variable domain, its missing parts supplied by reference TRBV25-1 and TRBJ2-5, is EADIYQTPRYLVIGTGKKITLECSQTMGHDKMYWYQQDPGMELHLIHYSYGVNSTEKGDLSSESTVSRIRTEHFPLTLESARPSHTSQYLCASSEWTSGSPYQETQYFGPGTRLLVL.

The J gene is TRBJ1-2, the V gene TRBV5-6; no firm D call. The CDR3 has 15 residues. The V end lost 0 bases, the J end lost 8 bases, and 17 bases lay between the germline ends. CDR1 is SGHDT and CDR2 is YYEEEE in the germline V gene. The CDR3 nucleotides are TGTGCCAGCAGCTTGGTCCCTACGGTCCTTTTCGGCTACACCTTC. Translating gives CASSLVPTVLFGYTF.

The chain recombines TRBV24-1 with TRBJ2-7; D unresolved. With 0 bases removed from V and 7 bases from J, the gap between germline ends came to 12 bases. Looked up from germline, CDR1 is KGHDR and CDR2 is SFDVKD. This CDR3 comprises 14 residues. This chain's CDR3 is CATSDLNGRREQYF. The CDR3 nucleotides are TGTGCCACCAGTGATTTGAACGGCCGCCGGGAGCAGTACTTC.

This chain links TRBV4-1 with TRBJ2-7; tentative D call: TRBD2 (5 bases). The CDR3 has 16 residues. Germline values: CDR1 MGHRA, CDR2 YSYEKL. V lost 2 bases and J 0 bases, leaving 14 bases between the germline ends. Here the CDR3 reads CASSQIPGITSYEQYF. The CDR3 nucleotides read TGCGCCAGCAGCCAAATACCCGGGATAACCTCCTACGAGCAGTACTTC.

The rearrangement links TRBV27 to TRBJ2-7, with 9 bases fitting TRBD2. The CDR3 is 12 residues long. The germline CDR1 and CDR2 sequences are MNHEY and SMNVEV (reference sequence). Trimming at V came to 5 bases and at J to 5 bases, leaving 1 base not matched to a gene. CDR3 sequence reads: CASSIAGDEQYF. CDR3 sequence (DNA): TGTGCCAGCAGTATAGCGGGAGACGAGCAGTACTTC.

This clone has just one count. The chain recombines TRBV6-6 with TRBJ1-2; TRBD1 is a possible D gene (5 bases). Germline values: CDR1 MNHNY, CDR2 SVGAGI (reference sequence). The CDR3 has 13 amino acids. V was shortened by 2 bases and J by 3 bases, with 7 bases between the two germline ends. CDR3 in amino acids: CASSYGRDYGYTF. The CDR3, as DNA: TGTGCCAGCAGTTACGGCAGGGACTATGGCTACACCTTC.

V gene TRBV28 combines with J gene TRBJ2-7; the D gene is possibly TRBD1 (6 bases). The ends were cut back, 4 bases at V and 0 bases at J, with 16 bases in the middle. The CDR3 runs 16 residues. From germline, CDR1 is MDHEN and CDR2 SYDVKM. CDR3 region: CASSSRLGHFSYEQYF. The DNA for the CDR3 is TGTGCCAGCAGTTCGCGGCTGGGACACTTCTCCTACGAGCAGTACTTC.

V is TRBV19 and J is TRBJ2-5; TRBD2 aligns across 8 bases. CDR3 length: 18 residues. J lost 1 base, V lost 0 bases, and 10 bases had no gene match. Germline values: CDR1 LNHDA, CDR2 SQIVND (reference sequence). The CDR3 loop is CASSIEIGVAGSQETQYF. In nucleotides, the CDR3 is TGTGCCAGTAGTATAGAGATTGGGGTAGCGGGGTCCCAAGAGACCCAGTACTTC. The full variable domain, its missing parts supplied by reference TRBV19 and TRBJ2-5, is DGGITQSPKYLFRKEGQNVTLSCEQNLNHDAMYWYRQDPGQGLRLIYYSQIVNDFQKGDIAEGYSVSREKKESFPLTVTSAQKNPTAFYLCASSIEIGVAGSQETQYFGPGTRLLVL.

V and J are TRBV5-6 and TRBJ1-2, with TRBD1 matching 9 bases. V was clipped by 4 bases and J by 9 bases; unmatched bases: 13. CDR1 and CDR2 (germline): SGHDT, YYEEEE. This CDR3 has 15 residues. CDR3 in amino acids: CASSRWDREVSSYTF. The CDR3 region has the DNA TGTGCCAGCAGCAGGTGGGACAGGGAAGTTTCGAGCTACACCTTC.

The chain combines TRBV6-6 with TRBJ1-4, with D unresolved. The CDR3 length is 15 residues. The germline V gene encodes CDR1 MNHNY and CDR2 SVGAGI (reference sequence). The germline V and J ends were trimmed by 6 bases and 8 bases, with 19 bases remaining between them. The CDR3 is CASSFSREVVEKLFF. The CDR3 nucleotides are TGTGCCAGCAGCTTCTCCCGGGAAGTAGTCGAAAAACTGTTTTTT.